This T cell receptor (beta chain) was observed in a study of blood T cell repertoires in COVID-19. Generated by immunoSEQ multiplex PCR, the TCRdb table keeps only in-frame clones and is missing some. This sample yields 46,000 or so clones, of which roughly 88% are seen a single time; about 7.3% belongs to the top ten. The sequence came from a man between 45 and 60 years old with acute or convalescent COVID-19. Sequencing input: peripheral blood.

The CDR3 coding sequence is TGTGCCAGCAGCCAAGAACTAGCGGGAGTAGGGCAAGAGACCCAGTACTTC. Translating gives CASSQELAGVGQETQYF. The V and J genes are TRBV3-1 (or the pseudogene TRBV3-2) and TRBJ2-5; 11 bases are shared with TRBD2. Germline CDR1 is LGHDT and CDR2 is YNNKEL (reference sequence). With V trimmed by 0 bases and J by 2 bases, 5 bases remained unmatched. CDR3 length: 17 amino acids.